The 5 T cell receptor beta chains given below trace back to one sample, sequenced in a study of glioma-infiltrating T cells after dendritic cell vaccination. Clones were read by immunoSEQ multiplex PCR, and TCRdb kept only the in-frame ones, dropping some. This table holds about 91,000 clones, about 81% found once. Time point given: after dendritic cell vaccination, including at tumor progression/relapse. Specimen: blood, collected after dendritic cell vaccination. Receptor source: a human donor with glioblastoma.

V gene TRBV7-9 combines with J gene TRBJ1-4, with D possibly matching TRBD1 (5 bases). Germline V gives CDR1 SEHNR, CDR2 FQNEAQ (reference sequence). The CDR3 contains 15 residues. V was clipped by 6 bases and J by 6 bases, with 17 bases between them. The CDR3 nucleotides read TGTGCCAGCAGTTTTCGGGGGAGAGAAGATGAAAAACTGTTTTTT. As protein: CASSFRGREDEKLFF.

This clone was counted between two and nine times. This sequence joins TRBV5-1 and TRBJ2-2; 14 bases match TRBD2. Germline trimming cut 6 bases from V and 4 bases from J; bases unmatched to any gene: 11. This CDR3 region has 18 residues. Germline assignment: CDR1 SGHRS and CDR2 YFSETQ. CDR3: CASTDRTSGRIATGELFF. Written as DNA, the CDR3 is TGCGCCAGCACCGACCGGACTAGCGGGAGGATCGCCACCGGGGAGCTGTTTTTT.

The chain carries TRBV5-6 and TRBJ1-6; D call uncertain. The germline V gene encodes CDR1 SGHDT and CDR2 YYEEEE. Trimming removed 0 bases at V and 13 bases at J, with 14 bases between. The CDR3 length is 14 residues. CDR3 loop: CASSLAGSSSPLHF. CDR3 sequence (DNA): TGTGCCAGCAGCTTGGCCGGGTCCTCGTCCCCCCTCCACTTT.

The rearrangement links TRBV5-6 to TRBJ1-3, with D tentatively TRBD1 (5 bases). Per germline, CDR1 SGHDT and CDR2 YYEEEE. The V gene lost 0 bases and the J gene lost 7 bases, with 14 bases spanning the gap. This CDR3 region has 15 residues. CDR3 DNA sequence: TGTGCCAGCAGCTTGGTGCAGGGAGGTGGGAACACCATATATTTT. Translation: CASSLVQGGGNTIYF.

V usage is TRBV30 and J usage is TRBJ1-2; no clear D. Germline CDR1 is GTSNPN and CDR2 is SVGIG (reference sequence). CDR3 size: 15 residues. V gave up 0 bases and J gave up 8 bases, with 19 bases separating them. The CDR3 bases are TGTGCCTGGAGTGTATTCAAGGGAGGTGCGAAGGGCTACACCTTC. This sequence encodes CAWSVFKGGAKGYTF.